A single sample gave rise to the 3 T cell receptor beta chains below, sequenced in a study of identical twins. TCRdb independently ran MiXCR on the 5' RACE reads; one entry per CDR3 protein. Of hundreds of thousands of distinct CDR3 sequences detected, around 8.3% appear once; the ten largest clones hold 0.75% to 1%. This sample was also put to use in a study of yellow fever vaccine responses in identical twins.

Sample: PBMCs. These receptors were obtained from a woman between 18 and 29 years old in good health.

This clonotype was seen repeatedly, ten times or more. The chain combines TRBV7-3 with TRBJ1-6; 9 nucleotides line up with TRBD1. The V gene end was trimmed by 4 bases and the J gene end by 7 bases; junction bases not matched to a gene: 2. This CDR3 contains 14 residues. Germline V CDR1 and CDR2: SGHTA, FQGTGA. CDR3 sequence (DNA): TGTGCCAGCAGCTCCGGGACAGGGAATTCACCCCTCCACTTT. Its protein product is CASSSGTGNSPLHF. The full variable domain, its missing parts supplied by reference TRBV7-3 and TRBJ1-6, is GAGVSQTPSNKVTEKGKYVELRCDPISGHTALYWYRQSLGQGPEFLIYFQGTGAADDSGLPNDRFFAVRPEGSVSTLKIQRTERGDSAVYLCASSSGTGNSPLHFGNGTRLTVT.

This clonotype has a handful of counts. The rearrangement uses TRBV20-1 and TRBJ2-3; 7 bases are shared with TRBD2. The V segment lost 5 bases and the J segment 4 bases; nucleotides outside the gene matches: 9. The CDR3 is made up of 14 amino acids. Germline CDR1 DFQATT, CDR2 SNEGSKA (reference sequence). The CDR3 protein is CSAPIPLASDTQYF. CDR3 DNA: TGCAGTGCTCCGATACCACTAGCGTCAGATACGCAGTATTTT.

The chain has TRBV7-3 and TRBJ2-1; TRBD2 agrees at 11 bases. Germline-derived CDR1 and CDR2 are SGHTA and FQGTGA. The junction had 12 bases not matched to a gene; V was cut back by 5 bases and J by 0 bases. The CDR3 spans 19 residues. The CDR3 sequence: CASSAQTSGATISYNEQFF. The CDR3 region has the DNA TGTGCCAGCAGCGCTCAGACTAGCGGGGCCACCATCTCCTACAATGAGCAGTTCTTC.